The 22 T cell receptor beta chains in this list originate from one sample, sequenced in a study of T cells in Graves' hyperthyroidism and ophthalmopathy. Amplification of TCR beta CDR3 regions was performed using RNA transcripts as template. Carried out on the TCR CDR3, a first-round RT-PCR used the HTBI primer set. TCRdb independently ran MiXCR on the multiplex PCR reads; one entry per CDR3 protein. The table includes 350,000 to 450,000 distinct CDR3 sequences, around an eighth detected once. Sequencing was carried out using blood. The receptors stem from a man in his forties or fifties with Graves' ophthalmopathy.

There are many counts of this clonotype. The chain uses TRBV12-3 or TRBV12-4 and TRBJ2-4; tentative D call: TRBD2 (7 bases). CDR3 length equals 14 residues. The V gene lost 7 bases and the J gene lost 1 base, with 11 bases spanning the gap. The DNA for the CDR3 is TGTGCCAGCATACGGGGGGCTGCCAAAAACATTCAGTACTTC. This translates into CASIRGAAKNIQYF.

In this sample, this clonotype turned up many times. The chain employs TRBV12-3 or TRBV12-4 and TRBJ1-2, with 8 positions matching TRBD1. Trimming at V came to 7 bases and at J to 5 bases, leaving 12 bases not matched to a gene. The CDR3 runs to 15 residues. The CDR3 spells CASTQQGGPSYGYTF. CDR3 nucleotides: TGTGCCAGCACCCAACAGGGGGGACCCTCGTATGGCTACACCTTC.

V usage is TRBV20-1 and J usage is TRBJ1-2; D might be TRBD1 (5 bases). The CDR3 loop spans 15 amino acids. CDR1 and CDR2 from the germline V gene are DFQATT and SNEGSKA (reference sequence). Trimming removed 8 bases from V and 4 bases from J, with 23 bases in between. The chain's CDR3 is CSSIRRDLPPYGYTF. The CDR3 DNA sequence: TGCAGTTCCATTCGCCGGGACCTACCCCCCTATGGCTACACCTTC.

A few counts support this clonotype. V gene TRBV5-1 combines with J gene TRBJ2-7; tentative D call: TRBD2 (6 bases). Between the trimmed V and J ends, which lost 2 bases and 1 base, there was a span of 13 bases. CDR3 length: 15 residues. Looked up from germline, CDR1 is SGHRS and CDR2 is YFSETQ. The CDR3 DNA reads TGCGCCAGCAGCTTACGGGGCGCGGGATCCTACGAGCAGTACTTC. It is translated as CASSLRGAGSYEQYF.

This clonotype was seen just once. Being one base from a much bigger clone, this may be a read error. CDR3 sequence reads: CSARVRTSADYGQYF. The CDR3 DNA reads as TGCAGTGCTAGAGTCAGGACTAGCGCCGACTACGGGCAGTACTTC. This chain joins TRBV20-1 and TRBJ2-7; 9 bases are a match to TRBD2. The CDR3 spans 15 residues. The germline V gene encodes CDR1 DFQATT and CDR2 SNEGSKA (reference sequence).

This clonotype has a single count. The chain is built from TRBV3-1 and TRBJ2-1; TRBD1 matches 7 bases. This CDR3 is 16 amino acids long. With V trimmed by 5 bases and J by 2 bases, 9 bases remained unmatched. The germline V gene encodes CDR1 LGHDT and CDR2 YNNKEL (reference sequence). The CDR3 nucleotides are TGTGCCAGCAGCTACGGACAGGCGGTCACCTACAATGAGCAGTTCTTC. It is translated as CASSYGQAVTYNEQFF.

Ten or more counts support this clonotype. This chain's CDR3 is CAGASGRGEQFF. The CDR3 DNA is TGTGCCGGGGCTAGCGGGAGAGGCGAGCAGTTCTTC. V usage is TRBV28 and J usage is TRBJ2-1, with 10 bases fitting TRBD2. From germline, CDR1 is MDHEN and CDR2 SYDVKM. The CDR3 runs 12 residues. The junction had 8 bases not matched to a gene; V was cut back by 11 bases and J by 10 bases.

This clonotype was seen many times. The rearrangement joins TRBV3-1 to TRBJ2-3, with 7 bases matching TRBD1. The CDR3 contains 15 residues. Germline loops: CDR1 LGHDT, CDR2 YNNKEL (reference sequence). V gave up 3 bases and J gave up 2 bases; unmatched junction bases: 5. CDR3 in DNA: TGTGCCAGCAGCCACCCCGGGACAGCCACAGATACGCAGTATTTT. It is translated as CASSHPGTATDTQYF.

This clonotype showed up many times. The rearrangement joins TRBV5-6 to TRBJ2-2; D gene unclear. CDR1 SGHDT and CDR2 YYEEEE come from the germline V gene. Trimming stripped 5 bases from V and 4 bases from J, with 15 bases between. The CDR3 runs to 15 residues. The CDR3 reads CASRGFGSITGELFF. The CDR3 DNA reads TGTGCCAGCAGAGGGTTCGGGTCAATCACCGGGGAGCTGTTTTTT.

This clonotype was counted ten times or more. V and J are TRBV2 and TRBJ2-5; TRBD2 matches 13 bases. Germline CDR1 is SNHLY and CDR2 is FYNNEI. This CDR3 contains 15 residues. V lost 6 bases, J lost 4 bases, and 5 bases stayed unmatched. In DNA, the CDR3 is TGTGCCAGCAGCCAGGGACTAGCGGGAAGAGAGACCCAGTACTTC. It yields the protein CASSQGLAGRETQYF.

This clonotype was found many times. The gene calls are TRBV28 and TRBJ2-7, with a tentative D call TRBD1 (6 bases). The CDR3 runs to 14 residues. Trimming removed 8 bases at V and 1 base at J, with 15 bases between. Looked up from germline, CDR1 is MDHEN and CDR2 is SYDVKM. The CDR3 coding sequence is TGTGCCAGCGATACAGGCCAGGGGTCCTACGAGCAGTACTTC. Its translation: CASDTGQGSYEQYF.

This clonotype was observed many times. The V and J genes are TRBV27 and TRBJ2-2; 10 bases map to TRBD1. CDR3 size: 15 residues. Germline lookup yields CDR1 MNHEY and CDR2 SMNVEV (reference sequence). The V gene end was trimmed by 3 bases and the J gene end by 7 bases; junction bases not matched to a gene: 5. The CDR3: CASSFGTGVNGELFF. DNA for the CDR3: TGTGCCAGCAGTTTCGGGACAGGGGTTAACGGGGAGCTGTTTTTT.

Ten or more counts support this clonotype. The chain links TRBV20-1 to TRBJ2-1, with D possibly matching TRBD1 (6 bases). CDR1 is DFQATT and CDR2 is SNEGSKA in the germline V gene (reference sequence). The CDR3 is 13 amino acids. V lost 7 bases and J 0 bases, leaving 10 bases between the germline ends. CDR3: CSGWDNSYNEQFF. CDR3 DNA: TGCAGTGGATGGGACAACTCCTACAATGAGCAGTTCTTC.

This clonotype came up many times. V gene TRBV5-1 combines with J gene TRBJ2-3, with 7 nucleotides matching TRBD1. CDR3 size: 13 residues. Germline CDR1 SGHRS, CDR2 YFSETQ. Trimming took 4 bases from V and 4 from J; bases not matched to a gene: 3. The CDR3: CASSPQGADTQYF. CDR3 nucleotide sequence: TGCGCCAGCAGCCCTCAGGGGGCAGATACGCAGTATTTT.

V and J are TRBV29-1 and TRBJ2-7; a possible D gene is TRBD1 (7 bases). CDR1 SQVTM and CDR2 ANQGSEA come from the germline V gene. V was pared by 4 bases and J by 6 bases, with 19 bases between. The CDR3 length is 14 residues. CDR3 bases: TGCAGCGTTGTAGGCGTTGGTCAGGGGGGCGAGCAGTACTTC. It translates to CSVVGVGQGGEQYF.

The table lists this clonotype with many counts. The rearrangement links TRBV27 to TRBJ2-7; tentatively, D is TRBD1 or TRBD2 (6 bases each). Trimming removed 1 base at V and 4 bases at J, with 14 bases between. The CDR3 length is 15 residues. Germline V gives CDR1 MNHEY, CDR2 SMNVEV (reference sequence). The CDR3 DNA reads TGTGCCAGCAGTTTATGGGGCGGGACACCGTACGAGCAGTACTTC. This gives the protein CASSLWGGTPYEQYF.

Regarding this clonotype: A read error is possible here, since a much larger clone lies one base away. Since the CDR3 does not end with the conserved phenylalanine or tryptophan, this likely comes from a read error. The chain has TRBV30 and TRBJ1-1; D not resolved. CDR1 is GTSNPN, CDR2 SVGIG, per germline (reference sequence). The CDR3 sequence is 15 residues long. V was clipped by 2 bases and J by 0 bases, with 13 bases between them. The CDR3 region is CAWSSPDALNTEAFL. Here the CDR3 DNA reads TGTGCCTGGAGTTCTCCGGACGCACTGAACACTGAAGCTTTCCTT.

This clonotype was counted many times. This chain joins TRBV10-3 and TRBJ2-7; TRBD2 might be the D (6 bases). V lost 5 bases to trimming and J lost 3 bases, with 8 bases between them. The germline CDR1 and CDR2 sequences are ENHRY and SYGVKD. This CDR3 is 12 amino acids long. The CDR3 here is CAISKTSYEQYF. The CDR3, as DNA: TGTGCCATCAGTAAGACTAGCTACGAGCAGTACTTC.

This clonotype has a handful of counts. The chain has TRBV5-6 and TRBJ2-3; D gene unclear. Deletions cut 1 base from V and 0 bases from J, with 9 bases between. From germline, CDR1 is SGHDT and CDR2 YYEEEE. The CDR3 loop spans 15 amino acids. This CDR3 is CASSLPGASTDTQYF. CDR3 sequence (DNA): TGTGCCAGCAGCTTGCCAGGCGCTAGCACAGATACGCAGTATTTT.

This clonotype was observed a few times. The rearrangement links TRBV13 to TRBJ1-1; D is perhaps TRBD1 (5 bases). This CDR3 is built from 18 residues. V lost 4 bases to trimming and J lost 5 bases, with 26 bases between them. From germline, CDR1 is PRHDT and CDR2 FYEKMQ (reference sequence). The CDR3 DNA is TGTGCCAGCAGCTCCCGGGGCTCTCTGTCTTTACTGAGTACTGAAGCTTTCTTT. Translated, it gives CASSSRGSLSLLSTEAFF. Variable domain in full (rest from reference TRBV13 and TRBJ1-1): AAGVIQSPRHLIKEKRETATLKCYPIPRHDTVYWYQQGPGQDPQFLISFYEKMQSDKGSIPDRFSAQQFSDYHSELNMSSLELGDSALYFCASSSRGSLSLLSTEAFFGQGTRLTVV.

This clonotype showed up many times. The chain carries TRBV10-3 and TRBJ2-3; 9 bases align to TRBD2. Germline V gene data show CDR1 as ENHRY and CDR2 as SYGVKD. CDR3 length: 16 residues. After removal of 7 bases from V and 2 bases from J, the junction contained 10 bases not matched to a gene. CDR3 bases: TGTGCCATCACCTCGGGAGGCGGGAGGGCCACAGATACGCAGTATTTT. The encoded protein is CAITSGGGRATDTQYF.

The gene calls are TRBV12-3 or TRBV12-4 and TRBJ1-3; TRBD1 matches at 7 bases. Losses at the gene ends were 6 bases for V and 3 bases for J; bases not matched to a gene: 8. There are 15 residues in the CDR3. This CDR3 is CASRWTGMGGNTIYF. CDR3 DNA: TGTGCCAGCAGGTGGACAGGAATGGGTGGAAACACCATATATTTT.